This T cell receptor (beta chain) is drawn from a study of regulatory T cells in long-lasting Graves disease. Whole-study findings and limits: Persistent Graves' patients showed less TCR diversity than newly diagnosed patients showed.

Time point defined: persistent/refractory GD, antithyroid drugs over 5 years with positive TRAb. The TCR library was prepared using RNA isolated from PBMCs. In this cohort, patients came from an endocrinology department located in Xi'an, China. Arm-PCR of CDR3 regions with iRepertoire HTBI primers generated TCR beta libraries. TCRdb re-analysed the multiplex PCR reads in MiXCR, keeping a single row per CDR3 protein. The sample yields around 400,000 distinct CDR3 sequences, roughly 21% seen once. The CDR3 has 16 amino acids. Per germline, CDR1 LGHDT and CDR2 YNNKEL (reference sequence). Trimming shortened V by 4 bases and J by 0 bases, and 15 bases separated the two germline ends. This clonotype was observed a few times. What it binds is unknown.

The receptor was derived from a female donor with Graves disease. The sequencing used peripheral blood mononuclear cells (PBMCs), collected when the disease was refractory, from a patient treated with antithyroid drugs. This chain links TRBV3-1 with TRBJ1-1; tentative D call: TRBD1 (6 bases). CDR3 DNA: TGTGCCAGCAGCCCACGCCCTACAGGGTTGAACACTGAAGCTTTCTTT. Encoded protein: CASSPRPTGLNTEAFF.